This TCR beta chain is from a study of T cells in localized non-small cell lung cancer. The table came from immunoSEQ multiplex PCR; TCRdb's copy has only in-frame clones and leaves some out. Of 78,000 or so clones listed, roughly 81% were seen once; the top ten hold over 2.5%. Study-wide points: Heterogeneity remains possible because sequencing was limited to only one tumor region.

Of note for this clone: Its antigen is not identified.

Deletions cut 2 bases from V and 7 bases from J, with 17 bases between. CDR3 size: 15 residues. Germline assignment: CDR1 KGHSH and CDR2 LQKENI. The chain couples TRBV18 to TRBJ1-2, with a possible D match to TRBD1 (6 bases). This TCR was recovered from a man aged 35 to 70 with stage I lung adenocarcinoma. The input for sequencing was peripheral blood, taken before any cancer treatment. CDR3 protein: CASSPEQGPSSGYTF. CDR3 DNA sequence: TGTGCCAGCTCACCAGAACAGGGACCCTCGTCTGGCTACACCTTC. Supplemented by reference TRBV18 and TRBJ1-2, the full variable domain reads NAGVMQNPRHLVRRRGQEARLRCSPMKGHSHVYWYRQLPEEGLKFMVYLQKENIIDESGMPKERFSAEFPKEGPSILRIQQVVRGDSAAYFCASSPEQGPSSGYTFGSGTRLTVV.